Sequencing of this T cell receptor beta chain was carried out in a study of T cell responses to AZD1222 COVID-19 vaccine. Assay: immunoSEQ multiplex PCR; the TCRdb copy retains only in-frame clones and omits some. The sample comprises roughly 120,000 clones, around 87% of which are singletons, and about 5% rests with the top ten. Trimming took off 5 bases at V and 8 bases at J, with 19 bases between the two ends. The CDR3 is 15 amino acids. The germline V gene has CDR1 SGHTA and CDR2 FQGNSA. This material consisted of peripheral blood, taken on day 0 of AZD1222 vaccination. The chain couples TRBV7-2 to TRBJ1-5; D perhaps matches TRBD1 (5 bases). This TCR came from an adult in good health. The CDR3 here is CASSQGTVLLEPQHF. The CDR3 DNA is TGTGCCAGCAGCCAAGGGACCGTGCTGTTGGAGCCCCAGCATTTT. Combining the CDR3 with reference TRBV7-2 and TRBJ1-5 gives the whole variable domain GAGVSQSPSNKVTEKGKDVELRCDPISGHTALYWYRQSLGQGLEFLIYFQGNSAPDKSGLPSDRFSAERTGGSVSTLTIQRTQQEDSAVYLCASSQGTVLLEPQHFGDGTRLSIL.